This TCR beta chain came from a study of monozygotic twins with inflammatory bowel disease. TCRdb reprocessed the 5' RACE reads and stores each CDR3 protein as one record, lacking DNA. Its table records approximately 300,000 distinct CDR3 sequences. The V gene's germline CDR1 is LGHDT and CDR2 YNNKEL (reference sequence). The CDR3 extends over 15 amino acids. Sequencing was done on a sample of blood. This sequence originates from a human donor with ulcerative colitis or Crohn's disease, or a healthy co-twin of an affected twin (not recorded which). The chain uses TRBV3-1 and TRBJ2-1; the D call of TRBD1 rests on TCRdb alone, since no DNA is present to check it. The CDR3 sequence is CASSSRVGGPTEQFF.